Listed here is a single T cell receptor (beta chain). These data are taken from a study of CD8+CD57+ T cells in acquired aplastic anemia. About the study: DNA per sorted CD4+ or CD8+ sample ranged about 0.2 to 30 ug, averaging around 3.2 ug.

The study profiled TCR beta VDJ and CDR3 using genomic DNA as template. TCRdb reanalysed the reads using MiXCR and keeps one entry per CDR3 protein. The data contain 300,000 or so distinct CDR3 sequences, 50% to 65% of them singletons. Patients picked for sequencing had shown CD8+CD57+ cell expansion detected by flow cytometry. At blood sampling, none of the patients had yet received therapy. The sequenced sample consisted of sorted CD4+, CD8+, or CD8+CD57+ T cells (not recorded which) from PBMCs. This TCR was sampled from a human donor with aplastic anemia.

The CDR3 sequence is CATSDRGRAGANVLTF. The CDR3 bases are TGTGCCACCAGTGACCGAGGAAGGGCCGGGGCCAACGTCCTGACTTTC. The rearrangement links TRBV24-1 to TRBJ2-6; D is unresolved. The V gene's germline CDR1 is KGHDR and CDR2 SFDVKD. The V end was cut by 4 bases, the J end by 4 bases, with 13 bases between. The CDR3 loop spans 16 amino acids.